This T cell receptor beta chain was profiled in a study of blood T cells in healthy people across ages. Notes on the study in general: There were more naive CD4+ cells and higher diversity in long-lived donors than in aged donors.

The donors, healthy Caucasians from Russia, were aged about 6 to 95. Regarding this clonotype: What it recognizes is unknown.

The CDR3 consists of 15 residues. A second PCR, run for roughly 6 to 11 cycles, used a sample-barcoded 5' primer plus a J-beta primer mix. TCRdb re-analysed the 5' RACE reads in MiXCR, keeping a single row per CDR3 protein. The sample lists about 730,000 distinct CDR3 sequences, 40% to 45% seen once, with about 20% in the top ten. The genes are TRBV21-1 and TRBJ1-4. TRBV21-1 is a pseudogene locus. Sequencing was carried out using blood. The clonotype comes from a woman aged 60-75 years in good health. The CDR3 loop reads CASSTLRWRIEKLFF. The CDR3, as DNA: TGTGCCAGCAGCACCCTTCGGTGGAGGATTGAAAAACTGTTTTTT.